This TCR beta chain was found in a study of blood T cell repertoires in COVID-19. Sequencing was performed with immunoSEQ multiplex PCR; in TCRdb, only in-frame clones are kept and a portion is missing. The repertoire holds 60,000 to 90,000 clones, with approximately 80% as singletons. V lost 4 bases to trimming and J lost 1 base; unmatched junction nucleotides: 9. Germline V gives CDR1 LGHNA, CDR2 YSLEER. The CDR3 has 16 residues. Sequenced input: peripheral blood. V usage is TRBV4-3 and J usage is TRBJ2-5; 7 bases map to TRBD2. The TCR sequence derives from a man aged 60-69 years with active or convalescent COVID-19. The CDR3 DNA sequence: TGCGCCAGCAGCCCTTTCGGCGGGGAGGGCCAAGAGACCCAGTACTTC. This gives the protein CASSPFGGEGQETQYF.